This T cell receptor (beta chain) is from a study of CD8 T cells in Susac syndrome. Reverse transcription of about 0.5 to 1 ug RNA used random hexamers. TCRdb re-derived calls from the immunoSEQ multiplex PCR reads in MiXCR, one entry per CDR3 protein. The repertoire holds roughly 140,000 distinct CDR3 sequences, with around 96% as singletons. TCR beta was sequenced from blood CD8+ and CD4+ T cells. The patients who served as multiple sclerosis controls were treatment-naive and had stable or active relapsing-remitting disease that fulfilled the revised McDonald criteria. Negative isolation was used for CD8+ and CD4+ T cells and FACS enrichment for TEMRA cells. This CDR3 is 13 amino acids long. Trimming pared 0 bases from V and 3 bases from J, leaving 6 bases between. CDR1 is SGDLS and CDR2 is YYNGEE in the germline V gene.

Sequences were obtained from CD8+ T cells from PBMCs. This receptor was identified in a human donor with multiple sclerosis. The chain couples TRBV9 to TRBJ1-1, with D perhaps matching TRBD1 (5 bases). The CDR3 protein is CASSVEGYTEAFF. CDR3 nucleotides: TGTGCCAGCAGCGTAGAGGGGTACACTGAAGCTTTCTTT.